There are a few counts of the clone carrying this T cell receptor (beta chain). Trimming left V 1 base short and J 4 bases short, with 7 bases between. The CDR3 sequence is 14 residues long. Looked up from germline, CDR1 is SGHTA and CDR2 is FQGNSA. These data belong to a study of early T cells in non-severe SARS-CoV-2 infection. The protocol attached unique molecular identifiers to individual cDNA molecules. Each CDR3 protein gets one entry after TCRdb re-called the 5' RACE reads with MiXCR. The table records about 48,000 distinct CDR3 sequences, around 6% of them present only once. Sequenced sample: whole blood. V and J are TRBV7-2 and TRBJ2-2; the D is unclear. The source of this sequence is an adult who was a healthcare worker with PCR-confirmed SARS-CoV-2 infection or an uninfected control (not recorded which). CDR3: CASSLVTTTGELFF. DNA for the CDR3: TGTGCCAGCAGCTTAGTTACTACCACCGGGGAGCTGTTTTTT.